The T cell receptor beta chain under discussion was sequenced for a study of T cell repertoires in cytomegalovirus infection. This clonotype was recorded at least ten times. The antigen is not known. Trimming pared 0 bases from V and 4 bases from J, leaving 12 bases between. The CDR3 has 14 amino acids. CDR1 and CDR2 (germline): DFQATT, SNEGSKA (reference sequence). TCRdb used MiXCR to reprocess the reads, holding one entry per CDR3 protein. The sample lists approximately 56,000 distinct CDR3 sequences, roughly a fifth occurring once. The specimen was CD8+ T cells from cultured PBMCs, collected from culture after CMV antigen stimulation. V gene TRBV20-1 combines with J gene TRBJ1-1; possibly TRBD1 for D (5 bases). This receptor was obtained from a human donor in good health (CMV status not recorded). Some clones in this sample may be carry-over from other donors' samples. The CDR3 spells CSAREFRGTTEAFF. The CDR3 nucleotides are TGCAGTGCTAGAGAATTTAGGGGTACCACTGAAGCTTTCTTT.